Each of the 15 T cell receptor beta chains below was sequenced from the same sample in a study of Graves' ophthalmopathy and Graves' hyperthyroidism. CDR3 regions of TCR beta were amplified from RNA transcripts. First-round RT-PCR relied on HTBI primers, and a second-round multiplex PCR came next. Each CDR3 protein gets one entry after TCRdb re-called the multiplex PCR reads with MiXCR. The data hold over a million distinct CDR3 sequences, with about 35% observed a single time. The sample consisted of peripheral blood or thyroid tissue (not recorded which). These receptors were taken from an adult man with Graves' hyperthyroidism.

The V gene is TRBV6-2 or TRBV6-3, the J gene TRBJ2-7; D ambiguous. This CDR3 region has 12 residues. Trimming left V 2 bases short and J 3 bases short, with 5 bases between. Germline-derived CDR1 and CDR2 are MNHEY and SVGEGT. The CDR3 sequence: CASSYGFYEQYF. The CDR3 nucleotides are TGTGCCAGCAGTTACGGGTTCTACGAGCAGTACTTC.

The chain has TRBV2 and TRBJ2-2; D not certain. This CDR3 comprises 13 residues. Germline-derived CDR1 and CDR2 are SNHLY and FYNNEI. The V gene lost 10 bases and the J gene lost 3 bases, with 12 bases spanning the gap. CDR3 sequence: CAIATPHTGELFF. Written as DNA, the CDR3 is TGTGCCATCGCCACCCCACACACCGGGGAGCTGTTTTTT.

This clonotype was observed at least ten times. The gene calls are TRBV5-1 and TRBJ2-7; 13 nucleotides agree with TRBD2. Losses at the gene ends were 3 bases for V and 5 bases for J; bases not matched to a gene: 5. The CDR3 has 15 amino acids. CDR1 is SGHRS, CDR2 YFSETQ, per germline. The DNA of the CDR3 is TGCGCCAGCAGCTATGGACTAGCGGGAGTCAACGAGCAGTACTTC. Translated, it gives CASSYGLAGVNEQYF.

As concerns this clonotype: This may come from a read error, since a much larger clone is one base off. This chain joins TRBV7-9 and TRBJ1-1; 9 bases fit TRBD1. CDR3 length: 14 residues. Germline CDR1 SEHNR, CDR2 FQNEAQ (reference sequence). The CDR3 spells CAGSQDRGRGKAFF. The CDR3 DNA follows: TGTGCCGGCAGCCAGGACAGGGGACGAGGTAAAGCTTTCTTT.

There are many counts of this clonotype. V usage is TRBV7-9 and J usage is TRBJ1-6; maybe TRBD1 (5 bases). Germline CDR1 SEHNR, CDR2 FQNEAQ (reference sequence). Deletions cut 1 base from V and 0 bases from J, with 13 bases between. This CDR3 region has 18 residues. The CDR3 region has the DNA TGTGCCAGCAGCTTAGGGGACGTCCCGAGCTCCTATAATTCACCCCTCCACTTT. Protein sequence: CASSLGDVPSSYNSPLHF. Looking up the rest from reference TRBV7-9 and TRBJ1-6 gives the full variable domain: DTGVSQNPRHKITKRGQNVTFRCDPISEHNRLYWYRQTLGQGPEFLTYFQNEAQLEKSRLLSDRFSAERPKGSFSTLEIQRTEQGDSAMYLCASSLGDVPSSYNSPLHFGNGTRLTVT.

Worth noting for this clonotype: An end of the junction does not agree with germline; a read error may underlie this. The chain links TRBV12-3 or TRBV12-4 to TRBJ2-7; D gene ambiguous. CDR3 length equals 12 residues. The CDR3 nucleotides are TGTGCCAGCAGTCCCCAGACCTACGAGGAGTACTTC. Translated, it gives CASSPQTYEEYF.

The chain joins TRBV10-3 to TRBJ2-7; TRBD1 might be the D (6 bases). In germline, CDR1 is ENHRY, CDR2 SYGVKD. There are 13 residues in the CDR3. V was trimmed by 5 bases and J by 5 bases, leaving 13 bases between them. The CDR3 DNA sequence: TGTGCCATCAGTTTACAGGGTTTCGACGAGCAGTACTTC. The encoded protein is CAISLQGFDEQYF.

For this clonotype: An end of the junction does not agree with germline; a read error may underlie this. The rearrangement joins TRBV10-2 to TRBJ2-2, with D hard to call. From germline, CDR1 is WSHSY and CDR2 SAAADI. CDR3 length: 14 amino acids. CDR3 in amino acids: CASSFRFGTGELFF. CDR3 bases: TGTGCCAGCAGTTTTCGGTTTGGAACCGGGGAGCTGTTTTTT.

This clonotype was detected only a few times. V is TRBV6-5 and J is TRBJ1-5; D gene unclear. The CDR3 runs 15 residues. The germline V and J ends were trimmed by 2 bases and 1 base, with 9 bases remaining between them. Germline V lookup: CDR1 MNHEY, CDR2 SVGAGI. CDR3 sequence: CASSYGARSNQPQHF. In DNA, the CDR3 is TGTGCCAGCAGTTACGGTGCCAGGAGCAATCAGCCCCAGCATTTT.

CDR3 sequence: CASKTGSETQYF. In DNA form, the CDR3 reads TGTGCCAGCAAGACAGGGTCAGAGACCCAGTACTTC. The J gene is TRBJ2-5, the V gene TRBV7-8; 7 positions match TRBD1. The CDR3 totals 12 residues. Germline loops: CDR1 SGHVS, CDR2 FQNEAQ. The V and J ends lost 7 bases and 4 bases, in that order; junction bases with no gene match: 3.

The gene calls are TRBV19 and TRBJ2-7, with 7 bases aligning to TRBD1. CDR3 length: 11 amino acids. The germline V gene encodes CDR1 LNHDA and CDR2 SQIVND (reference sequence). V lost 9 bases to trimming and J lost 6 bases; unmatched junction nucleotides: 5. The CDR3 here is CASGDSAEQYF. The CDR3 region has the DNA TGTGCCAGCGGGGACAGTGCCGAGCAGTACTTC.

In its sample, this clonotype was seen many times. This chain joins TRBV12-3 or TRBV12-4 and TRBJ1-4; D not resolved. The CDR3 covers 12 residues. Trimming cost V 10 bases and J 4 bases, with 10 bases left between them. CDR3 DNA sequence: TGTGCCACCACCTGGGGTAATGAAAAACTGTTTTTT. It encodes CATTWGNEKLFF.

This clonotype was counted only a few times. V usage is TRBV4-3 and J usage is TRBJ2-6; TRBD1 aligns across 8 bases. The CDR3 length is 18 residues. V trimming: 0 bases; J trimming: 2 bases; junction bases outside the gene matches: 6. Germline V gene data show CDR1 as LGHNA and CDR2 as YSLEER. CDR3 in DNA: TGCGCCAGCAGCCAAGATGTACAGGGGGTCGCTGGGGCCAACGTCCTGACTTTC. Encoded protein: CASSQDVQGVAGANVLTF.

This clonotype came up many times. The gene calls are TRBV20-1 and TRBJ1-4; 8 bases match TRBD1. Germline values: CDR1 DFQATT, CDR2 SNEGSKA (reference sequence). This CDR3 is built from 13 residues. Trimming at V came to 5 bases and at J to 8 bases, leaving 7 bases not matched to a gene. The CDR3 sequence: CSARTGSKEKLFF. CDR3 DNA: TGCAGTGCTCGGACAGGGTCGAAGGAAAAACTGTTTTTT.

The sample holds a few counts of this clonotype. The chain employs TRBV6-2 or TRBV6-3 and TRBJ1-1, with D possibly TRBD1 on 5 matching bases. This CDR3 region has 13 residues. Trimming shortened V by 7 bases and J by 5 bases, and 14 bases separated the two germline ends. Germline lookup yields CDR1 MNHEY and CDR2 SVGEGT. The CDR3 spells CASKGYGGTEAFF. In DNA form, the CDR3 reads TGTGCCAGCAAAGGGTACGGGGGTACTGAAGCTTTCTTT.